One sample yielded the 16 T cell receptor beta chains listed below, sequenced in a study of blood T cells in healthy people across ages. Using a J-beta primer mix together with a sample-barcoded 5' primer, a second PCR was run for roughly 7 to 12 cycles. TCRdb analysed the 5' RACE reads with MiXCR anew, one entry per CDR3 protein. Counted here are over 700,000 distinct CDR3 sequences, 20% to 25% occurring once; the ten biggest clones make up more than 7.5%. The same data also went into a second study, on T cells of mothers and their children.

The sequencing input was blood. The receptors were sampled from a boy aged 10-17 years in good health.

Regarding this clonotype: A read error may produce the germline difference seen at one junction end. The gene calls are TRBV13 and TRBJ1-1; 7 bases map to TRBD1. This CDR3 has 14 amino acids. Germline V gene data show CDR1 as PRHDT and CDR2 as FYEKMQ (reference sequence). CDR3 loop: CAKVYRGATTEAFF. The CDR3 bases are TGTGCCAAAGTATACAGGGGCGCTACCACTGAGGCTTTCTTT. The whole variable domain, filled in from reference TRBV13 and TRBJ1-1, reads AAGVIQSPRHLIKEKRETATLKCYPIPRHDTVYWYQQGPGQDPQFLISFYEKMQSDKGSIPDRFSAQQFSDYHSELNMSSLELGDSALYFCAKVYRGATTEAFFGQGTRLTVV.

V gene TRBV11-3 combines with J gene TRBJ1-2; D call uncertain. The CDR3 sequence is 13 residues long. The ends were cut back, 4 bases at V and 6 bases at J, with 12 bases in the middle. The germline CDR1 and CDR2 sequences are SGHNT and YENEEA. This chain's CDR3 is CASSYLGRNGYTF. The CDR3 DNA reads TGTGCCAGCAGCTACCTTGGGAGGAATGGCTACACCTTC.

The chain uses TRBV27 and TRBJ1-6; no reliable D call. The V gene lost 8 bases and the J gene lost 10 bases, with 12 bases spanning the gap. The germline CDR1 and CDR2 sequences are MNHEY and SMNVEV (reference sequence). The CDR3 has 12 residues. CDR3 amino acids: CASRSMISPLHF. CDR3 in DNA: TGTGCCAGCCGATCGATGATCTCACCCCTCCACTTT.

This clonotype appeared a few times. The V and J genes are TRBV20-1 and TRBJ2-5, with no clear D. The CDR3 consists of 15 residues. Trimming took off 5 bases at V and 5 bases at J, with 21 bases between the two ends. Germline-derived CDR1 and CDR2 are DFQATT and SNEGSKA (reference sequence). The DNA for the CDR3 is TGCAGTGCTTTCCAACGACAAAAAATGGGGGAGACCCAGTACTTC. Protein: CSAFQRQKMGETQYF.

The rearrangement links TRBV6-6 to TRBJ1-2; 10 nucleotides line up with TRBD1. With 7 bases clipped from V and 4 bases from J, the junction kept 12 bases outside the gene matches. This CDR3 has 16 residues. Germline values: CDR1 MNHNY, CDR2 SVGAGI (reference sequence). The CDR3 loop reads CASIRTGQGIIYGYTF. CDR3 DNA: TGTGCCAGCATTCGCACGGGACAGGGGATTATCTATGGCTACACCTTC.

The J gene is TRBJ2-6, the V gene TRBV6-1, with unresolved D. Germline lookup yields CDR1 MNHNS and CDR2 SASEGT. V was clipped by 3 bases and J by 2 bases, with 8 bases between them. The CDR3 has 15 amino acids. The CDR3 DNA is TGTGCCAGCAGTGACACCACGGCTGGGGCCAACGTCCTGACTTTC. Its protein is CASSDTTAGANVLTF.

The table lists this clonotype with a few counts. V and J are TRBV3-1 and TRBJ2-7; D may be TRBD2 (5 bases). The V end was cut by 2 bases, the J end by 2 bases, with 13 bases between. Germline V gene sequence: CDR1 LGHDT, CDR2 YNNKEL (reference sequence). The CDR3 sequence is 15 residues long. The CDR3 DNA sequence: TGTGCCAGCAGCCAATTGGCTAGCCGGCCCTACGAGCAGTACTTC. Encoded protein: CASSQLASRPYEQYF.

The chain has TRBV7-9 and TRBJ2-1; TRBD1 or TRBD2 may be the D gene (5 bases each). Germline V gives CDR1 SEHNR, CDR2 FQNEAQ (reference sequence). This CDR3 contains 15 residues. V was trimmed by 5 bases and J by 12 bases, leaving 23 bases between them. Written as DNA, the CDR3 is TGTGCCAGCAGCACGATTCCCTCCGGGACCAGCGCGCAGTTCTTC. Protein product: CASSTIPSGTSAQFF. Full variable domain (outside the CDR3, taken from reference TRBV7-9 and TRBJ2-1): DTGVSQNPRHKITKRGQNVTFRCDPISEHNRLYWYRQTLGQGPEFLTYFQNEAQLEKSRLLSDRFSAERPKGSFSTLEIQRTEQGDSAMYLCASSTIPSGTSAQFFGPGTRLTVL.

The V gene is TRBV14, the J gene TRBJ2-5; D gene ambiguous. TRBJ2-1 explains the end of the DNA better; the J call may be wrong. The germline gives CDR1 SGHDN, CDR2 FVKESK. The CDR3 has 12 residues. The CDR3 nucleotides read TGTGCCAGCAGCCAAGCGTGGACCGAGCAGTTCTTC. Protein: CASSQAWTEQFF.

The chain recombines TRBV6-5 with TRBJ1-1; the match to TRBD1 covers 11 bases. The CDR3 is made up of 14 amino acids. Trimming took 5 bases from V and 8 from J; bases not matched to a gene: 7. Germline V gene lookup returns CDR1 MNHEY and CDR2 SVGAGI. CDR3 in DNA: TGTGCCAGCAGTCCCTACCGGACAGGGGGCGAAGCTTTCTTT. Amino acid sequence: CASSPYRTGGEAFF.

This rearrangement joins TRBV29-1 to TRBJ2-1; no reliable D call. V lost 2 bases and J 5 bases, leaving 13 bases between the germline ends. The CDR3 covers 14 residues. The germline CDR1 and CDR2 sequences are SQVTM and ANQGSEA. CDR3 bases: TGCAGCGTTGAAATTACCGGGCCAAACAATGAGCAGTTCTTC. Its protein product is CSVEITGPNNEQFF.

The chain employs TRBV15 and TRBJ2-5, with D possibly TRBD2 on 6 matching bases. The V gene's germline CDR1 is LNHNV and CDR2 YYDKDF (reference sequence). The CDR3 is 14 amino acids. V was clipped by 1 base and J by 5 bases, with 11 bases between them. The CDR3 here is CATSRVTGRETQYF. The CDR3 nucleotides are TGTGCCACCAGCAGAGTCACGGGGAGGGAGACCCAGTACTTC.

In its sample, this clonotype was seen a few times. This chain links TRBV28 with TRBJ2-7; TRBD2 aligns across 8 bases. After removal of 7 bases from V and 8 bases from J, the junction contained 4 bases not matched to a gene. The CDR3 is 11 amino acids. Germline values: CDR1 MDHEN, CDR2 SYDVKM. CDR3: CASIGGGKQYF. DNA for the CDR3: TGTGCCAGCATCGGGGGGGGGAAGCAGTACTTC.

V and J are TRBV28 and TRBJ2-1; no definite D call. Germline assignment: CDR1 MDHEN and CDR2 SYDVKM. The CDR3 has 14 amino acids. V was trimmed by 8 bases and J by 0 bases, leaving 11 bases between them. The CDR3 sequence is CASYDPNSYNEQFF. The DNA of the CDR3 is TGTGCCAGCTACGATCCAAACTCCTACAATGAGCAGTTCTTC. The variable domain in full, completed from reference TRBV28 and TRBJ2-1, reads DVKVTQSSRYLVKRTGEKVFLECVQDMDHENMFWYRQDPGLGLRLIYFSYDVKMKEKGDIPEGYSVSREKKERFSLILESASTNQTSMYLCASYDPNSYNEQFFGPGTRLTVL.

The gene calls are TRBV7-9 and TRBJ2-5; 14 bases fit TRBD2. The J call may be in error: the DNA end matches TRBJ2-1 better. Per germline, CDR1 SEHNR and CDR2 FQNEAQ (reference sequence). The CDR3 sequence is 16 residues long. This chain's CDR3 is CASSLAGLAGVGEQFF. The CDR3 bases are TGTGCCAGCAGCTTAGCGGGACTAGCGGGAGTGGGGGAGCAGTTCTTC.

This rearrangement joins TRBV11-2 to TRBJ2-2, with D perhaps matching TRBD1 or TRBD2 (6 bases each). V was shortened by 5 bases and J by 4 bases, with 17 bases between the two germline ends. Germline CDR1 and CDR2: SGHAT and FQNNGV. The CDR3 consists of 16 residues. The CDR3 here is CASSLTGAVPTGELFF. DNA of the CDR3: TGTGCCAGCAGCCTGACGGGGGCGGTACCCACCGGGGAGCTGTTTTTT.